This T cell receptor (beta chain) came from a study of PD-L1 blockade in urothelial cancer. Turning to the study itself: Prior chemotherapy ranged from 0 to 3 regimens per patient. Blood was tested 3 weeks (second dose) and 6 weeks into treatment. Study results and limitations: Pretreatment TCR clonality in blood under the median foretold superior survival.

The time point denotes: pretreatment peripheral blood. The patients' disease, urothelial carcinoma, was locally advanced or metastatic. Per germline, CDR1 MNHEY and CDR2 SVGAGI. V lost 6 bases, J lost 5 bases, and 17 bases lay in between. CDR3 length: 15 amino acids. Comment on this clone: Antigen: not known.

Clones were sequenced by immunoSEQ multiplex PCR, and TCRdb holds only the in-frame ones, with some missing. The data hold tens of thousands of clones, with roughly 89% observed a single time. The TCR sequence derives from a woman in her seventies with urothelial cancer. The genes are TRBV6-5 and TRBJ2-1, with no clear D. The sample in question was PBMCs, obtained around atezolizumab (anti-PD-L1) treatment. The CDR3 DNA sequence: TGTGCCAGCAGCCCAAATAGCCGAACCCACAATGAGCAGTTCTTC. Protein product: CASSPNSRTHNEQFF.